These 3 T cell receptor beta chains were sequenced from one sample in a study of blood T cells in healthy people across ages. The authors ran a second PCR of about 6 to 11 cycles using a sample-barcoded 5' primer and a J-beta primer mix. TCRdb reprocessed the 5' RACE reads with MiXCR, giving one entry per CDR3 protein. The sample holds some 930,000 distinct CDR3 sequences, almost 30% seen once. The same sample was also used in a study of T cells of mothers and their children.

The sequencing input was blood. These receptors all stem from a woman between 35 and 50 years old in good health.

Details on this clonotype: A much larger clone lies a single base off, so this may be a read error. The chain employs TRBV18 and TRBJ2-4; D gene uncertain. The V end was cut by 3 bases, the J end by 13 bases, with 19 bases between. The CDR3 spans 14 residues. The germline V gene has CDR1 KGHSH and CDR2 LQKENI. In DNA form, the CDR3 reads TGTGCCAGCTCACCCTCCTTTGGGTTCTATGAGCAGTACTTC. It translates to CASSPSFGFYEQYF.

J is TRBJ2-5 and V is TRBV12-3 or TRBV12-4; the D gene is possibly TRBD1 (5 bases). Near its end, the DNA agrees better with TRBJ2-7, so the J call may be wrong. The CDR3 is 12 amino acids. The CDR3 loop is CASSPGPGEQYF. The CDR3 bases are TGTGCCAGCAGTCCAGGGCCAGGCGAGCAGTACTTC.

This clonotype was seen more than once but under ten times. The rearrangement joins TRBV18 to TRBJ1-1; 7 nucleotides match TRBD1. J gave up 3 bases and V 2 bases, and 3 bases lay outside the gene matches. Germline V lookup: CDR1 KGHSH, CDR2 LQKENI. This CDR3 comprises 14 residues. The DNA of the CDR3 is TGTGCCAGCTCACCATCCGGGACAGACACTGAAGCTTTCTTT. As protein: CASSPSGTDTEAFF.